This entry describes one TCR beta chain. The target antigen is unknown. RNA was extracted with the RNeasy kit, and a quantity of 0.5 to 1 ug was reverse transcribed using random hexamers. MiXCR, applied by TCRdb to the immunoSEQ multiplex PCR reads, yields one record per CDR3 protein. The sample includes about 120,000 distinct CDR3 sequences, around 94% seen only once; the top ten take over 0.1%. The sample originates from a study of CD8 T cells in Susac syndrome. Trimming removed 0 bases at V and 6 bases at J, with 10 bases between. This CDR3 has 13 residues. CDR1 is SGHRS and CDR2 is YFSETQ in the germline V gene. Overall study results and limits: That the number of individuals in its TCR sequencing and HLA analysis was relatively small was acknowledged by the study.

The source material was CD4+ T cells from PBMCs. The rearrangement links TRBV5-1 to TRBJ2-7, with D uncertain. The receptor comes from a human donor with multiple sclerosis. CDR3 sequence: CASSLGSPSEQYF. CDR3 sequence (DNA): TGCGCCAGCAGCTTGGGATCTCCCTCCGAGCAGTACTTC. Based on the CDR3 plus reference TRBV5-1 and TRBJ2-7, the full variable domain is KAGVTQTPRYLIKTRGQQVTLSCSPISGHRSVSWYQQTPGQGLQFLFEYFSETQRNKGNFPGRFSGRQFSNSRSEMNVSTLELGDSALYLCASSLGSPSEQYFGPGTRLTVT.